A few counts support the clone carrying this TCR beta chain. The antigen remains unidentified. The PCR ran on 60 Vbeta and 13 Jbeta primers. The method was immunoSEQ multiplex PCR; TCRdb's version includes in-frame clones alone and lacks a portion of them. The top ten clones hold about 2.2% of a sample with approximately 200,000 clones, 65% to 90% of them seen once. The sample originates from a study of cytomegalovirus exposure and HLA in healthy donors. Study results and caveats: Using a false discovery rate of 0.05, a later analysis showed that fewer than 20,000 TCR beta sequences were associated with HLA alleles. What was likely a sequencing artifact was a cluster of highly shared sequence variants. Researchers counted roughly 150 TCR beta chains as cytomegalovirus-associated.

This clonotype was obtained from a woman aged 45-65 years in good health and CMV-seronegative. Sequenced: PBMCs.

Here the CDR3 DNA reads TGTGCCAGCAGTTTGGGCTCTGCTTTCTTT. It encodes CASSLGSAFF. J is TRBJ1-1 and V is TRBV6-1, with D hard to call. Germline V gene data show CDR1 as MNHNS and CDR2 as SASEGT. This CDR3 spans 10 amino acids. With 5 bases removed from V and 11 bases from J, the gap between germline ends came to 9 bases.